A single sample gave rise to the 11 T cell receptor beta chains below, sequenced in a study of T-cell reconstitution after alpha-beta-depleted transplantation in children. This sample's TCRbeta library carried unique molecular identifier barcodes. Via MiXCR, TCRdb re-called the PCR reads, giving one row per CDR3 protein. The sample consists of 200,000 to 300,000 distinct CDR3 sequences, 25% of them appearing once. The material was PBMCs, obtained before TCRalphabeta/CD19-depleted stem cell transplant. Receptors originate from a girl aged 2-10 years with Fanconi anemia, due to receive a stem cell transplant.

This clonotype has at least ten counts. The gene calls are TRBV29-1 and TRBJ1-2; the match to TRBD1 covers 7 bases. Germline trimming cut 4 bases from V and 8 bases from J; bases unmatched to any gene: 10. The CDR3 sequence is 13 residues long. The germline gives CDR1 SQVTM, CDR2 ANQGSEA. The CDR3 region is CSVGRNRGKGYTF. For the CDR3, the DNA is TGCAGCGTTGGCCGTAACAGGGGCAAAGGCTACACCTTC.

There are many counts of this clonotype. The chain carries TRBV29-1 and TRBJ2-3; D is uncertain. Deletions cut 7 bases from V and 4 bases from J, with 15 bases between. Germline-derived CDR1 and CDR2 are SQVTM and ANQGSEA. The CDR3 runs to 13 residues. In DNA, the CDR3 is TGCAGCGGGTCAGACTCTCCTGCAGATACGCAGTATTTT. Residues: CSGSDSPADTQYF.

The table lists this clonotype with many counts. The chain links TRBV12-3 or TRBV12-4 to TRBJ2-7, with TRBD2 matching 9 bases. V lost 6 bases, J lost 0 bases, and 6 bases stayed unmatched. This CDR3 region has 15 residues. CDR3 nucleotide sequence: TGTGCCAGCAGCCTGACTAGCGGAGCCTCCTACGAGCAGTACTTC. This codes for CASSLTSGASYEQYF.

This clonotype was observed many times. V gene TRBV5-1 combines with J gene TRBJ2-3, with 8 bases fitting TRBD2. Germline values: CDR1 SGHRS, CDR2 YFSETQ. V lost 5 bases and J lost 5; bases outside the gene matches: 13. The CDR3 consists of 16 residues. This CDR3 reads CASRSWAGGLGDTQYF. The CDR3 DNA reads TGCGCCAGCAGATCTTGGGCGGGAGGTCTGGGAGATACGCAGTATTTT.

In this sample, this clonotype turned up many times. The CDR3 sequence is CASPRGPSYNEQFF. CDR3 bases: TGTGCCAGCCCCAGGGGGCCATCCTACAATGAGCAGTTCTTC. This chain joins TRBV7-2 and TRBJ2-1, with 8 bases aligning to TRBD1. The CDR3 sequence is 14 residues long. With 8 bases clipped from V and 1 base from J, the junction kept 4 bases outside the gene matches. Germline CDR1 SGHTA, CDR2 FQGNSA.

This clonotype was recorded at least ten times. This rearrangement joins TRBV29-1 to TRBJ2-5; no clear D. Trimming left V 8 bases short and J 4 bases short, with 20 bases between. The CDR3 covers 14 residues. Germline-derived CDR1 and CDR2 are SQVTM and ANQGSEA. CDR3 in amino acids: CSSPTPGSRETQYF. The CDR3 DNA sequence: TGCAGCTCGCCTACACCGGGCAGCCGAGAGACCCAGTACTTC.

The rearrangement links TRBV20-1 to TRBJ1-4; D call uncertain. Trimming removed 2 bases at V and 3 bases at J, with 4 bases between. The CDR3 is 12 residues long. The V gene's germline CDR1 is DFQATT and CDR2 SNEGSKA (reference sequence). CDR3 sequence (DNA): TGCAGTGCTAGACAGTCTAATGAAAAACTGTTTTTT. It specifies CSARQSNEKLFF.

In its sample, this clonotype was seen a few times. The V and J genes are TRBV5-1 and TRBJ2-1, with 12 bases fitting TRBD2. J gave up 6 bases and V 1 base, and 14 bases lay outside the gene matches. CDR1 and CDR2 from the germline V gene are SGHRS and YFSETQ. The CDR3 length is 19 residues. CDR3 nucleotide sequence: TGCGCCAGCAGCTTGAAACAAGTGGGGCTAGCGGGAGGGCCCAATGAGCAGTTCTTC. Its translation is CASSLKQVGLAGGPNEQFF.

J is TRBJ2-1 and V is TRBV15; 8 bases map to TRBD2. V dropped 0 bases and J dropped 3; count of bases not matched to a gene: 16. The germline V gene has CDR1 LNHNV and CDR2 YYDKDF (reference sequence). There are 20 residues in the CDR3. CDR3 sequence: CATSRDLVLGGRSHYNEQFF. CDR3 nucleotides: TGTGCCACCAGCAGAGATCTGGTGTTAGGCGGGAGGTCACACTACAATGAGCAGTTCTTC.

The rearrangement joins TRBV10-3 to TRBJ1-6, with 7 bases lining up with TRBD1. The CDR3 spans 15 residues. V lost 3 bases and J lost 7; bases outside the gene matches: 6. Germline V CDR1 and CDR2: ENHRY, SYGVKD. In DNA, the CDR3 is TGTGCCATCAGTGACTGGGACAGAGGGAATTCACCCCTCCACTTT. Translated: CAISDWDRGNSPLHF.

The chain recombines TRBV6-5 with TRBJ1-1; D call uncertain. The CDR3 totals 15 residues. Germline lookup yields CDR1 MNHEY and CDR2 SVGAGI. The V and J ends lost 8 bases and 11 bases respectively, with 27 bases between them. The CDR3, as DNA: TGTGCCAGCGGTTCCGAGACGCGGGTACCAGGAGGGGCTTTCTTT. It specifies CASGSETRVPGGAFF.